This section outlines one TCR beta chain sequence together with its context. The data belong to a study of spatial heterogeneity in lung cancer. Study-level background: Beta-chain sequences were consistently detected more often than alpha-chain sequences.

The time point is: sample taken at primary tumor resection. The study sequenced unsorted whole RNA from tumor, nontumor lung or frozen PBMC. Donation came from 70 or so patients with untreated early-stage non-small cell lung cancer. V shed 4 bases, J shed 16 bases, and the junction held 7 bases outside the gene matches. The CDR3 runs 12 residues. Germline V lookup: CDR1 KGHDR, CDR2 SFDVKD. Each TCR cDNA molecule carried a unique molecular identifier. TCRdb fed the 5' RACE reads into MiXCR, producing one record per CDR3 protein. The data show about 85,000 distinct CDR3 sequences, approximately 21% seen once.

The V gene is TRBV24-1, the J gene TRBJ2-1; 9 nucleotides align to TRBD2. This clonotype was obtained from a male donor with early-stage non-small cell lung cancer. The sequencing here drew on PBMCs, taken at surgery. CDR3 sequence reads: CATSERTSEFFF. The CDR3 DNA sequence: TGTGCCACCAGTGAGCGGACTAGCGAGTTCTTCTTC.